This TCR beta chain was recorded in a study of blood T cell repertoires in COVID-19. Background on the study: In each case, the material was cDNA or gDNA derived from T cells, B-cell-depleted T cells, or PBMCs.

This CDR3 comprises 14 residues. From germline, CDR1 is SGHDT and CDR2 YYEEEE. V lost 4 bases and J 9 bases, leaving 14 bases between the germline ends. Measured with immunoSEQ multiplex PCR; TCRdb has only the in-frame clones, and not every one. Among 100,000 to 150,000 clones listed, 81% were seen once. The chain recombines TRBV5-6 with TRBJ1-6; possibly TRBD1 for D (6 bases). This clonotype was sampled from a man aged 25-40 years with COVID-19, enrolled during active disease. Sequencing used peripheral blood. The CDR3 bases are TGTGCCAGCAGCGCACAGGGTCCGGGTTCACCCCTCCACTTT. It encodes CASSAQGPGSPLHF.